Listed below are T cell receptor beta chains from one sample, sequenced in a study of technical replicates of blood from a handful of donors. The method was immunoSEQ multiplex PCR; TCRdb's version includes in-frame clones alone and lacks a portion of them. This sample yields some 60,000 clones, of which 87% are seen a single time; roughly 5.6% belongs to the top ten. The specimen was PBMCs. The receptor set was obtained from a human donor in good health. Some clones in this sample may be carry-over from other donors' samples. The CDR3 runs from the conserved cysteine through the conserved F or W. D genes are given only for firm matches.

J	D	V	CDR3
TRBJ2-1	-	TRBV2	CASSATESSYNEQFF
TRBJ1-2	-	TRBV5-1	CASSSGDRRWDYGYTF
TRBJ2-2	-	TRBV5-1	CASSLVQGNTGELFF
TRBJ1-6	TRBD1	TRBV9	CASSPRSGTENSPLHF
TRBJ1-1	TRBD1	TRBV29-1	CSVDRGIEAFF
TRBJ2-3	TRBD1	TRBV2	CASSKDRGSTDTQYF
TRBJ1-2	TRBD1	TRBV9	CASSVSGQGNGYTF
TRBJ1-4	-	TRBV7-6	CASSLTGFRAANEKLFF
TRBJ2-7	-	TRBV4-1	CASSQDRNNGGYSYEQYF
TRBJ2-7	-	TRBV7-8	CASRNRAGEQYF
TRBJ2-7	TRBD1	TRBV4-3	CASSQERTGHSYEQYF
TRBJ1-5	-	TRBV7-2	CASTLASAYSNQPQHF
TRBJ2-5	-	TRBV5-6	CASSQLTSYQETQYF
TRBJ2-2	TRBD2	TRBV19	CASTSSGKNTGELFF
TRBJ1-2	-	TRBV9	CASGDSESYGYTF
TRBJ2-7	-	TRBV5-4	CASSPRAGGPYEQYF
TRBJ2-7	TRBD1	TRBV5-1	CASRGQGRGEQYF
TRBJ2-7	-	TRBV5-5	CASSPFSGVPTYEQYF
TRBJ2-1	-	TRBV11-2	CASTWTGGGARSYNEQFF
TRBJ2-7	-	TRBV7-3	CASSLFPGEGQYF
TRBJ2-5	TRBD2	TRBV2	CASNKRRTSGEGETQYF
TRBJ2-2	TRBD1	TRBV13	CASSLYGTGTGELFF
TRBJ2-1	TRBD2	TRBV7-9	CASSPPSGGTYNEQFF
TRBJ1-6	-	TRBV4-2	CASSQLDTLHF
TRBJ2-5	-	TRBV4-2	CASSQAYGEGKTQYF
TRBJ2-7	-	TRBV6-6	CASSPVGGDYEQYF
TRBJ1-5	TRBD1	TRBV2	CASGTGPEGNQPQHF
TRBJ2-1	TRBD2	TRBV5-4	CASSLELAGGHEQFF
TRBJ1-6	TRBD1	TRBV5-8	CASSLPIDRGNSPLHF
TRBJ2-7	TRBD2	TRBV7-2	CASSLGLAGYEQYF
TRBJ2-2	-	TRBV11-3	CASSLQGNTGELFF
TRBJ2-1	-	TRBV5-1	CASSSRRVGGGEENEQFF
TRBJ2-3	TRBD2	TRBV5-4	CASSLGLGSTDTQYF
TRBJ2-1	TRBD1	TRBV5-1	CASSATGGNEQFF
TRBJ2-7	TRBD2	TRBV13	CASSLGAGWDEQYF
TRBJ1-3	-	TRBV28	CASSFVPGSGNTIYF
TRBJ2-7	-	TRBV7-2	CASSERGFRTEQYF
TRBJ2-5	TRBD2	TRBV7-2	CASSPGTSGSIETQYF
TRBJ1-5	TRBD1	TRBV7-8	CASSADRGHQPQHF
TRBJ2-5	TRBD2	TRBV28	CASSFTRLAGGETQYF
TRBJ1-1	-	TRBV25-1	CASIDQGGAEAFF
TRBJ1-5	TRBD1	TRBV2	CASKGQGSNQPQHF
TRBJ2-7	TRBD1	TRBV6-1	CASDPRGRNYEQYF
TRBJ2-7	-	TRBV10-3	CAISESGADSADEQYF
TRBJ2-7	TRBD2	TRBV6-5	CASSYSTSGSYEQYF
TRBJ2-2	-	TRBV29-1	CSVSSPRVTGELFF
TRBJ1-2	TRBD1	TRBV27	CASSGQDRVLGGYTF
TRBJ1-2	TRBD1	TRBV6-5	CASSAFGTGYGYTF
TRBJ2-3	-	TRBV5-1	CASSLDAILTDTQYF
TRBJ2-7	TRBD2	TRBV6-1	CASSGIAGESYEQYF